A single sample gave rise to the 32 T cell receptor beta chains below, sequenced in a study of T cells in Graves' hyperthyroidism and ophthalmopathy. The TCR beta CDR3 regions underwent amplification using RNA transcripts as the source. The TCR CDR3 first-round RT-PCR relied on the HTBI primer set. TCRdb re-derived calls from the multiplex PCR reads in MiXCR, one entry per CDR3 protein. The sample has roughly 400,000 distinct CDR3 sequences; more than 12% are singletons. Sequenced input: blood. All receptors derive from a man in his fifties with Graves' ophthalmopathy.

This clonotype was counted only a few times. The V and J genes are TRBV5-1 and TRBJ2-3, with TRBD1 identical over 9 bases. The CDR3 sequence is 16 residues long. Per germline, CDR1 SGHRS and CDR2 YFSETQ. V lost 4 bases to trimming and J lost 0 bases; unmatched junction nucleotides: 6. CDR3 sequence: CASSDRQGGSTDTQYF. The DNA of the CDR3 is TGCGCCAGCAGCGACAGACAGGGGGGAAGCACAGATACGCAGTATTTT.

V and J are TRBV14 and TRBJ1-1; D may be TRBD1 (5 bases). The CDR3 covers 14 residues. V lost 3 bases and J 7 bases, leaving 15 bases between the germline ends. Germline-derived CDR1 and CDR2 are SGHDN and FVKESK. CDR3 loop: CASSHIGQGGEAFF. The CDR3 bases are TGTGCCAGCAGCCATATTGGGCAGGGTGGTGAAGCTTTCTTT.

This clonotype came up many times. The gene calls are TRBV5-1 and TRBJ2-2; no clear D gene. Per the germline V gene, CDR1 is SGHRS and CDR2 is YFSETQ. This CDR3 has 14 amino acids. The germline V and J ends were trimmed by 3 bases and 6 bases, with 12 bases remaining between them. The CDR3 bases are TGCGCCAGCAGCTCTACCATAAAGGCCGGGGAGCTGTTTTTT. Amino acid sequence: CASSSTIKAGELFF.

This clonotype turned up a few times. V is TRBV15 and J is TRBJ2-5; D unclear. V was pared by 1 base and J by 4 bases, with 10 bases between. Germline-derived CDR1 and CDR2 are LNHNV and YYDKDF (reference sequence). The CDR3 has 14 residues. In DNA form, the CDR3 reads TGTGCCACCAGCAGAGCGACCCCAGGAGAGACCCAGTACTTC. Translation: CATSRATPGETQYF. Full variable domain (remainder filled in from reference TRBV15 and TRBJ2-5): DAMVIQNPRYQVTQFGKPVTLSCSQTLNHNVMYWYQQKSSQAPKLLFHYYDKDFNNEADTPDNFQSRRPNTSFCFLDIRSPGLGDTAMYLCATSRATPGETQYFGPGTRLLVL.

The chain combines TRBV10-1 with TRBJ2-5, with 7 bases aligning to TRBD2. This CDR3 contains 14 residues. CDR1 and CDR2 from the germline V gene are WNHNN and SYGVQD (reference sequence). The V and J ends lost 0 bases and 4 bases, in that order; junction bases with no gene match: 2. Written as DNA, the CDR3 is TGCGCCAGCAGTGAGTCGGGGGGGGGAGAGACCCAGTACTTC. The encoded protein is CASSESGGGETQYF.

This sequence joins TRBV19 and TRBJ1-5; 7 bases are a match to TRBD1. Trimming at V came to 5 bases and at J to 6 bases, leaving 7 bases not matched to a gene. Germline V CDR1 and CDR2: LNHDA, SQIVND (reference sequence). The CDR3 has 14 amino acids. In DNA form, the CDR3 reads TGTGCCAGTAGTGACCCGAACAGGGGTCAGCCCCAGCATTTT. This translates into CASSDPNRGQPQHF.

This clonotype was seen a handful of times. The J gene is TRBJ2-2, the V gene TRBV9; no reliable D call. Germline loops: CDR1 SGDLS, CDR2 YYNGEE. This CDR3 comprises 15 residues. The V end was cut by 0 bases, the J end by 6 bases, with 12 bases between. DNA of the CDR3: TGTGCCAGCAGCGTAGCAGCCCCAACCTCCGGGGAGCTGTTTTTT. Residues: CASSVAAPTSGELFF.

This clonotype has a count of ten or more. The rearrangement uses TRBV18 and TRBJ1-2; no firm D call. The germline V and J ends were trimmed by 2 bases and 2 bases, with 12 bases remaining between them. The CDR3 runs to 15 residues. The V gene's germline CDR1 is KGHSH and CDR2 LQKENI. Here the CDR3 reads CASSPRADENYGYTF. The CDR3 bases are TGTGCCAGCTCACCAAGGGCAGACGAAAACTATGGCTACACCTTC.

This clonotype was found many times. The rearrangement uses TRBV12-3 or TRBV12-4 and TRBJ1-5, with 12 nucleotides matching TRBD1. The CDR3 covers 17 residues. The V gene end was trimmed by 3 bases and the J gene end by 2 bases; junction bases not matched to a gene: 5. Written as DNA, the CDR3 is TGTGCCAGCAGTTTTCGGGACAGGGGGCTGGGCAATCAGCCCCAGCATTTT. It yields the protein CASSFRDRGLGNQPQHF.

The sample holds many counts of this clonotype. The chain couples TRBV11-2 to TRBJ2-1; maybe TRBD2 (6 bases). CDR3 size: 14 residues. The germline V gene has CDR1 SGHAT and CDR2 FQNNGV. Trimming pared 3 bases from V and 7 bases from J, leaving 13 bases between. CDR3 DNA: TGTGCCAGCAGCTTTATCTATGCGGGGAATGAGCAGTTCTTC. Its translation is CASSFIYAGNEQFF.

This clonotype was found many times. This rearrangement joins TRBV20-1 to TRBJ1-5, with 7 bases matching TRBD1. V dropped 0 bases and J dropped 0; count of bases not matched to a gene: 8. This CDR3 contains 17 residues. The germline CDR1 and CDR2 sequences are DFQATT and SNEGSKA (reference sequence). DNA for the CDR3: TGCAGTGCTAGAGAACAGGGGAAACTACATAGCAATCAGCCCCAGCATTTT. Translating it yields CSAREQGKLHSNQPQHF.

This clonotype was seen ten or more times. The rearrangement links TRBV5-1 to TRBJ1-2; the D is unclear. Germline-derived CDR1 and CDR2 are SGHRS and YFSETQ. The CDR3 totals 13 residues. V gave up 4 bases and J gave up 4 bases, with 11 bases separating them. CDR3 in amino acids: CASSDAGIYGYTF. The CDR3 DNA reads TGCGCCAGCAGCGACGCGGGGATCTATGGCTACACCTTC. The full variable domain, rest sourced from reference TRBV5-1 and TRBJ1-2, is KAGVTQTPRYLIKTRGQQVTLSCSPISGHRSVSWYQQTPGQGLQFLFEYFSETQRNKGNFPGRFSGRQFSNSRSEMNVSTLELGDSALYLCASSDAGIYGYTFGSGTRLTVV.

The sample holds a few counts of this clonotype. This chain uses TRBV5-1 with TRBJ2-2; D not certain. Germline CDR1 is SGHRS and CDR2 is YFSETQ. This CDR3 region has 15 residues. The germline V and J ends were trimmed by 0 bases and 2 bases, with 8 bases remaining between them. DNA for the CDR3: TGCGCCAGCAGCTTGGCCGTGATAAACACCGGGGAGCTGTTTTTT. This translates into CASSLAVINTGELFF.

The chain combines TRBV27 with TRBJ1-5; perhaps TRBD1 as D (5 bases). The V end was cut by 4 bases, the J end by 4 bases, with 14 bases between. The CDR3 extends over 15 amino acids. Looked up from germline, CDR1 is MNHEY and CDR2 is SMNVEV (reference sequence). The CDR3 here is CASSSRRGLNQPQHF. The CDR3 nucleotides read TGTGCCAGCAGTTCCCGTAGGGGATTAAATCAGCCCCAGCATTTT.

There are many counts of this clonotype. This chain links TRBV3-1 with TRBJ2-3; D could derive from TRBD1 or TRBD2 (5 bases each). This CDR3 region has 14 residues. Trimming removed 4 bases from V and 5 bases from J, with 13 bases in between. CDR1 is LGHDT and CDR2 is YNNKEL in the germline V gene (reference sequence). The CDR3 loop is CASSPGPHGDTQYF. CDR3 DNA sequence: TGTGCCAGCAGCCCGGGACCCCATGGAGATACGCAGTATTTT.

CDR3 residues: CASRHHASGRENEQFF. DNA for the CDR3: TGCGCCAGCAGACACCATGCTAGCGGGAGGGAAAATGAGCAGTTCTTC. The chain uses TRBV4-1 and TRBJ2-1; TRBD2 matches at 12 bases. Germline trimming cut 6 bases from V and 7 bases from J; bases unmatched to any gene: 10. CDR3 size: 16 residues. Germline V CDR1 and CDR2: MGHRA, YSYEKL.

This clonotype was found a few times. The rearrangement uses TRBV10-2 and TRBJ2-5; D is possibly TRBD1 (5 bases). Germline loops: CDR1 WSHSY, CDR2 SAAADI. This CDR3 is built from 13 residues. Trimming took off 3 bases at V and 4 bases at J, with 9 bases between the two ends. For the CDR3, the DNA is TGCGCCAGCAGTGACAGGGTGGGAGAGACCCAGTACTTC. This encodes CASSDRVGETQYF.

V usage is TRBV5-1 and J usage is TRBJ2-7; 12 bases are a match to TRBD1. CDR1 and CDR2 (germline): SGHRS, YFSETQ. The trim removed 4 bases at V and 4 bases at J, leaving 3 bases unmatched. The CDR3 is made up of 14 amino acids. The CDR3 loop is CASSRDRGQYEQYF. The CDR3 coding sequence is TGCGCCAGCAGCCGGGACAGGGGGCAGTACGAGCAGTACTTC.

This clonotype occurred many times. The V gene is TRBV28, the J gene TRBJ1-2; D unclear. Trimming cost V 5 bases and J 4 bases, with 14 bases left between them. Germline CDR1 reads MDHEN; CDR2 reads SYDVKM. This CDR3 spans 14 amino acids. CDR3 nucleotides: TGTGCCAGCAGTCTCCGAACGGCTTTCTATGGCTACACCTTC. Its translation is CASSLRTAFYGYTF.

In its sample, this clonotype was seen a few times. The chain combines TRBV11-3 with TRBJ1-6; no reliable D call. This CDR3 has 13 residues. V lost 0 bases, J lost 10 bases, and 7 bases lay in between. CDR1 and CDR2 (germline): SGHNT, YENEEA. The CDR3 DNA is TGTGCCAGCAGCTTAGATTCCCCCTCACCCCTCCACTTT. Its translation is CASSLDSPSPLHF.

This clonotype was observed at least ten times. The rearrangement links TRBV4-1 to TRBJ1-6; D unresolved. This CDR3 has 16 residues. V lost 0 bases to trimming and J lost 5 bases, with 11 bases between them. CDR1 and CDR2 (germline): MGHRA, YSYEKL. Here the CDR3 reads CASSQDIVTNNSPLHF. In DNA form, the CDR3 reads TGCGCCAGCAGCCAAGATATTGTGACGAATAATTCACCCCTCCACTTT.

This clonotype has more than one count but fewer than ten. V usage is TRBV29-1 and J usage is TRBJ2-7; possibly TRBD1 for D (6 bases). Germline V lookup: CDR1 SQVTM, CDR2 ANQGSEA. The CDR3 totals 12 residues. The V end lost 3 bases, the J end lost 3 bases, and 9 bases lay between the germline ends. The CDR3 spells CSVDRGNYEQYF. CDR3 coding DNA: TGCAGCGTTGACAGGGGTAACTACGAGCAGTACTTC.

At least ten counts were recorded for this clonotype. The CDR3 region has the DNA TGTGCCAGCAGCCAAGAGAGCCTCGGCTACACCTTC. Translated: CASSQESLGYTF. The chain has TRBV3-1 and TRBJ1-2, with D unclear. Trimming took 0 bases from V and 8 from J, leaving 7 bases between them. CDR1 is LGHDT, CDR2 YNNKEL, per germline (reference sequence). This CDR3 is built from 12 residues.

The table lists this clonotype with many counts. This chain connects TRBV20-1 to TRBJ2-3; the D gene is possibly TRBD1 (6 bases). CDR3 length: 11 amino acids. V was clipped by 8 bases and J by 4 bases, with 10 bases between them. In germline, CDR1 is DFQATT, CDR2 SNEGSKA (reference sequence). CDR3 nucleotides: TGCAGTTCACAGGGCCCAGATACGCAGTATTTT. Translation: CSSQGPDTQYF.

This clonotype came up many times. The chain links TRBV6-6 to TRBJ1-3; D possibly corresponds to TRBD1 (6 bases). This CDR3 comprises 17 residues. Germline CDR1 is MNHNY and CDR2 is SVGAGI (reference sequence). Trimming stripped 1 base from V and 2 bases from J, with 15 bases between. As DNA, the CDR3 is TGTGCCAGCAGTTACTTCCTGCCAACAGGGACTGGAAACACCATATATTTT. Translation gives CASSYFLPTGTGNTIYF.

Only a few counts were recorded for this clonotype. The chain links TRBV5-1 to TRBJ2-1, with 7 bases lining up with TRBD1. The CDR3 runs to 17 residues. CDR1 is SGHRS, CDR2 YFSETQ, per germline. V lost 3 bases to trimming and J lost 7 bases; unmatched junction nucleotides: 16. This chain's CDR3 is CASSSRQGADFLNEQFF. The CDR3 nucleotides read TGCGCCAGCAGCTCGCGACAGGGCGCTGACTTTTTGAATGAGCAGTTCTTC. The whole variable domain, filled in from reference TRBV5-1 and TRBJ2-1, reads KAGVTQTPRYLIKTRGQQVTLSCSPISGHRSVSWYQQTPGQGLQFLFEYFSETQRNKGNFPGRFSGRQFSNSRSEMNVSTLELGDSALYLCASSSRQGADFLNEQFFGPGTRLTVL.

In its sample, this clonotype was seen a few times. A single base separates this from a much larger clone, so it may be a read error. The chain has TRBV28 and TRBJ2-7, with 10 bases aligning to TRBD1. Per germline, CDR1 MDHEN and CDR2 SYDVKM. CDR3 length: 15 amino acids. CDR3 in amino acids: CASSLMGQGIYGQYF. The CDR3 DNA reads TGTGCCAGCAGTTTGATGGGACAGGGGATCTACGGGCAGTACTTC.

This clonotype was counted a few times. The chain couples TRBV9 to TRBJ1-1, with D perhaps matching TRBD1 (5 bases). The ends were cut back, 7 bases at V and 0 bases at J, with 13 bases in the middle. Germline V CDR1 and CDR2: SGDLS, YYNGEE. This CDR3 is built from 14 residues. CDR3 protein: CASGVGGMNTEAFF. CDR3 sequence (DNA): TGTGCCAGCGGAGTCGGGGGGATGAACACTGAAGCTTTCTTT. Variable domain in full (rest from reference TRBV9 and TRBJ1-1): DSGVTQTPKHLITATGQRVTLRCSPRSGDLSVYWYQQSLDQGLQFLIQYYNGEERAKGNILERFSAQQFPDLHSELNLSSLELGDSALYFCASGVGGMNTEAFFGQGTRLTVV.

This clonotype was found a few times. CDR3 residues: CASSLGFFPANIQYF. The CDR3 DNA follows: TGCGCCAGCAGCTTGGGTTTCTTTCCGGCCAACATTCAGTACTTC. This chain joins TRBV5-1 and TRBJ2-4; D unresolved. CDR1 is SGHRS, CDR2 YFSETQ, per germline. CDR3 length: 15 amino acids. The germline V and J ends were trimmed by 0 bases and 7 bases, with 14 bases remaining between them.

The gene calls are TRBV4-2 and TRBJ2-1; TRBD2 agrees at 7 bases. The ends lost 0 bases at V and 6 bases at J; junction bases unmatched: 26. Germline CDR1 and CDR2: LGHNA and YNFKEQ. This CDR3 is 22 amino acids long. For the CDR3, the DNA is TGTGCCAGCAGCCAAGATAAAAGCTGGGCACTAGCGAGCGATGGTGGGGGCAATGAGCAGTTCTTC. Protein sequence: CASSQDKSWALASDGGGNEQFF.

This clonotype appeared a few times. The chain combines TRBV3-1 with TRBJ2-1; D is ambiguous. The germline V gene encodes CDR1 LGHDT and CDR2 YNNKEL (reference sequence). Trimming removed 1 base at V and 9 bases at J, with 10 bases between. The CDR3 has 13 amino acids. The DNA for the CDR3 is TGTGCCAGCAGCCAAGTTAAGCTACGTGAGCAGTTCTTC. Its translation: CASSQVKLREQFF.

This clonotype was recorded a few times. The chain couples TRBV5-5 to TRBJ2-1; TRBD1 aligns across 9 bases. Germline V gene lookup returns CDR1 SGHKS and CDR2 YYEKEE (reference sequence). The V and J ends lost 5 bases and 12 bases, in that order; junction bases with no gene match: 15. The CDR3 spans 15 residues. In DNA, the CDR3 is TGTGCCAGCAGATCCGGGACAGGGTTGAATTTAGGGCAGTTCTTC. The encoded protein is CASRSGTGLNLGQFF.